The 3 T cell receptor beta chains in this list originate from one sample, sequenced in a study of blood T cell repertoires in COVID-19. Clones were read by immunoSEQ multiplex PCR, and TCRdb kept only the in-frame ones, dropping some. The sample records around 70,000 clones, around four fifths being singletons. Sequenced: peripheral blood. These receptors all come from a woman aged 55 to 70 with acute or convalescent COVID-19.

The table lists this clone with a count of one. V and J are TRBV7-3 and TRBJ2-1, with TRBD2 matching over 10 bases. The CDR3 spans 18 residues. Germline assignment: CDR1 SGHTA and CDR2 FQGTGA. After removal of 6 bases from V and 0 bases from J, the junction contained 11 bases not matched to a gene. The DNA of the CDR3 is TGTGCCAGCAGTCCGGCGGGACTAGCGATGAGCTCCTACAATGAGCAGTTCTTC. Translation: CASSPAGLAMSSYNEQFF.

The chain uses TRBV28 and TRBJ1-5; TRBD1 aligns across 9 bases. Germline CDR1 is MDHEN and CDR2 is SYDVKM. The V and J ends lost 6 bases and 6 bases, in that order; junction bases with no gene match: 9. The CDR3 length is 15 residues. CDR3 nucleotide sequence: TGTGCCAGCAGGAGACAGGGGGGAAAGGGTCAGCCCCAGCATTTT. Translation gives CASRRQGGKGQPQHF. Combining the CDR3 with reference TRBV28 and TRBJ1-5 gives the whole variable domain DVKVTQSSRYLVKRTGEKVFLECVQDMDHENMFWYRQDPGLGLRLIYFSYDVKMKEKGDIPEGYSVSREKKERFSLILESASTNQTSMYLCASRRQGGKGQPQHFGDGTRLSIL.

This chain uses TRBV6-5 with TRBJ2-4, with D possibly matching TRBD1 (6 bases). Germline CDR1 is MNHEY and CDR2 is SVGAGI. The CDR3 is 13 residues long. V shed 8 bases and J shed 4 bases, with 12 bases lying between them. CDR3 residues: CASAWGPKNIQYF. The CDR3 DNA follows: TGTGCCAGCGCCTGGGGGCCGAAAAACATTCAGTACTTC.